This T cell receptor beta chain came from a study of blood T cells in healthy people across ages. Together with a sample-barcoded 5' primer, a J-beta primer mix was included in a second PCR lasting about 6 to 11 cycles. A single record per CDR3 protein comes from TCRdb applying MiXCR to the 5' RACE reads. This table has around 800,000 distinct CDR3 sequences, around two thirds appearing once. The CDR3 has 15 residues. Germline-derived CDR1 and CDR2 are ENHRY and SYGVKD. The V segment lost 4 bases and the J segment 4 bases; nucleotides outside the gene matches: 5. This chain links TRBV10-3 with TRBJ2-1; TRBD1 matches 9 bases. This clonotype originated in a man aged 30 to 45 in good health. Sample: blood. CDR3 sequence reads: CAISGGQGSYNEQFF. CDR3 in DNA: TGTGCCATCAGTGGGGGACAGGGTTCTTACAATGAGCAGTTCTTC.